These 18 T cell receptor beta chains came from one sample sequenced in a study of T cells after yellow fever vaccination (dated by TCRdb to between 2019 and 2020). The method behind the library was 5' RACE. Sequencing relied on an Illumina NovaSeq 6000. TCRdb itself trimmed the public reads at Q25 with fastp, ran MiXCR and retained productive beta chains. Rows with a matching CDR3 protein are joined into one entry that keeps the most common DNA and genes. In this sample the table shows about 99,000 distinct CDR3 sequences, roughly 5.8% of which occur a single time. The ten top clones hold approximately 39% of the sample. The sample's treatment or condition label, in plain terms: live attenuated yellow fever vaccine strain. Sequenced here: CD8+ T cells sorted from PBMCs, sampled 10 days after the yellow fever booster vaccination. Receptors were obtained from a man between 18 and 35 years old who received the YFV17D yellow fever vaccine.

CDR3 in amino acids: CASSQDQGPYGYTF. DNA of the CDR3: TGCGCCAGCAGCCAAGACCAGGGTCCCTATGGCTACACCTTC. The chain has TRBV4-1 and TRBJ1-2; a weak D match, TRBD1 (5 bases). The V and J ends lost 0 bases and 4 bases respectively, with 9 bases between them. CDR1 MGHRA and CDR2 YSYEKL come from the germline V gene. The CDR3 is made up of 14 amino acids.

Only a few counts were recorded for this clonotype. V gene TRBV2 combines with J gene TRBJ2-3, with D unclear. This CDR3 has 14 residues. Trimming removed 4 bases from V and 4 bases from J, with 12 bases in between. Germline V gene data show CDR1 as SNHLY and CDR2 as FYNNEI. In DNA form, the CDR3 reads TGTGCCAGCAGTGTAAGCCCTTTAGCAGATACGCAGTATTTT. Protein sequence: CASSVSPLADTQYF.

The chain carries TRBV24-1 and TRBJ2-3; D tentatively fits TRBD1 or TRBD2 (5 bases each). The V end was cut by 3 bases, the J end by 8 bases, with 5 bases between. Germline CDR1 KGHDR, CDR2 SFDVKD. The CDR3 is 11 residues long. The CDR3, as DNA: TGTGCCACCAGTGATGGGGGTACGCAGTATTTT. This gives the protein CATSDGGTQYF.

J is TRBJ1-2 and V is TRBV7-8; D is possibly TRBD1 (6 bases). V was trimmed by 2 bases and J by 8 bases, leaving 18 bases between them. The CDR3 length is 15 residues. Looked up from germline, CDR1 is SGHVS and CDR2 is FQNEAQ. CDR3 DNA sequence: TGTGCCAGCAGCTTAAGGGCAGGGGCCGTTTGGGGCTACACCTTC. This sequence encodes CASSLRAGAVWGYTF.

This clonotype was seen repeatedly, ten times or more. The chain links TRBV7-3 to TRBJ2-1; perhaps TRBD1 as D (6 bases). CDR3 length equals 14 residues. Germline V CDR1 and CDR2: SGHTA, FQGTGA. Trimming shortened V by 5 bases and J by 7 bases, and 15 bases separated the two germline ends. The CDR3 is CASSTPGQLNEQFF. The CDR3 bases are TGTGCCAGCAGCACGCCGGGACAACTAAATGAGCAGTTCTTC.

The chain has TRBV6-5 and TRBJ2-1; 7 positions match TRBD2. There are 16 residues in the CDR3. Unmatched junction bases numbered 16, after V lost 10 bases and J lost 4 bases. Germline V gene lookup returns CDR1 MNHEY and CDR2 SVGAGI. The CDR3, as DNA: TGTGCCATCAAACACCCACCCAAGCGGGGATACAATGAGCAGTTCTTC. Its protein product is CAIKHPPKRGYNEQFF.

The genes are TRBV5-1 and TRBJ2-1; 10 nucleotides line up with TRBD2. The junction had 2 bases not matched to a gene; V was cut back by 4 bases and J by 4 bases. Germline values: CDR1 SGHRS, CDR2 YFSETQ. This CDR3 is 14 amino acids long. Here the CDR3 reads CASSGLAEYNEQFF. The CDR3 DNA reads as TGCGCCAGCAGCGGACTAGCGGAATACAATGAGCAGTTCTTC.

This clonotype was counted a few times. This chain uses TRBV4-1 with TRBJ2-5; D perhaps matches TRBD1 (5 bases). The CDR3 consists of 14 residues. Trimming stripped 2 bases from V and 0 bases from J, with 7 bases between. CDR1 and CDR2 from the germline V gene are MGHRA and YSYEKL. The CDR3 loop reads CASSQRQYQETQYF. Here the CDR3 DNA reads TGCGCCAGCAGCCAACGACAGTACCAAGAGACCCAGTACTTC.

This clonotype was counted ten times or more. The J gene is TRBJ2-5, the V gene TRBV12-5, with 7 bases aligning to TRBD2. Germline values: CDR1 LGHNT, CDR2 FRNRAP. The V gene end was trimmed by 3 bases and the J gene end by 1 base; junction bases not matched to a gene: 8. This CDR3 region has 16 residues. Here the CDR3 reads CASGFPGGAVQETQYF. The CDR3 nucleotides are TGTGCTAGTGGTTTCCCGGGAGGAGCGGTCCAAGAGACCCAGTACTTC.

This clonotype came up a few times. The J gene is TRBJ2-7, the V gene TRBV4-1; 7 nucleotides align to TRBD2. CDR3 length: 14 residues. Losses at the gene ends were 3 bases for V and 5 bases for J; bases not matched to a gene: 7. Germline V gives CDR1 MGHRA, CDR2 YSYEKL. CDR3 nucleotides: TGCGCCAGCAGCCAGACGGGGGGAAGGCACGAGCAGTACTTC. This gives the protein CASSQTGGRHEQYF.

This clonotype appeared a few times. V usage is TRBV7-2 and J usage is TRBJ2-1; D not resolved. The CDR3 contains 15 residues. Trimming took off 6 bases at V and 9 bases at J, with 21 bases between the two ends. Germline lookup yields CDR1 SGHTA and CDR2 FQGNSA. CDR3 DNA sequence: TGTGCCAGCAGAAAATCCTCCGGTTCAATAAGTGAGCAGTTCTTC. Encoded protein: CASRKSSGSISEQFF.

This clonotype turned up a few times. The CDR3 DNA sequence: TGTGCCACCCGGGCTTATCGGGCTCAAGAGACCCAGTACTTC. Translation: CATRAYRAQETQYF. V gene TRBV28 combines with J gene TRBJ2-5; D is unresolved. Germline V gives CDR1 MDHEN, CDR2 SYDVKM. CDR3 length: 14 amino acids. Trimming stripped 10 bases from V and 2 bases from J, with 17 bases between.

DNA for the CDR3: TGCAGTGCTAACTCAGACCGAACCAAAGAGACCCAGTACTTC. This sequence encodes CSANSDRTKETQYF. The chain links TRBV20-1 to TRBJ2-5; D uncertain. The V and J ends lost 4 bases and 3 bases respectively, with 15 bases between them. Germline CDR1 reads DFQATT; CDR2 reads SNEGSKA (reference sequence). This CDR3 is built from 14 residues.

Ten or more counts support this clonotype. The V and J genes are TRBV7-9 and TRBJ2-1, with D possibly TRBD1 on 6 matching bases. The CDR3 has 12 residues. CDR1 is SEHNR, CDR2 FQNEAQ, per germline (reference sequence). V was cut by 3 bases and J by 6 bases, with 6 bases left in between. The CDR3 here is CASSLGANEQFF. CDR3 in DNA: TGTGCCAGCAGCTTGGGGGCCAATGAGCAGTTCTTC. The variable domain in full, completed from reference TRBV7-9 and TRBJ2-1, reads DTGVSQNPRHKITKRGQNVTFRCDPISEHNRLYWYRQTLGQGPEFLTYFQNEAQLEKSRLLSDRFSAERPKGSFSTLEIQRTEQGDSAMYLCASSLGANEQFFGPGTRLTVL.

Remarks on this clonotype: Germline is not matched at one junction end, which may reflect a read error. The chain carries TRBV4-1 and TRBJ2-5; tentatively, D is TRBD1 or TRBD2 (5 bases each). This CDR3 contains 15 residues. CDR1 is MGHRA and CDR2 is YSYEKL in the germline V gene. The chain's CDR3 is CASSQEAGVLSARDF. CDR3 sequence (DNA): TGCGCCAGCAGCCAAGAAGCCGGGGTTTTGTCAGCCAGGGACTTC.

The chain has TRBV7-9 and TRBJ2-3; D assignment may be TRBD1 or TRBD2 (6 bases each). The germline CDR1 and CDR2 sequences are SEHNR and FQNEAQ (reference sequence). The CDR3 runs to 16 residues. V dropped 5 bases and J dropped 2 bases, with 17 bases sitting between them. CDR3 coding DNA: TGTGCCAGCAGCCCAAGGGCCGGGGGCGACACAGATACGCAGTATTTT. As protein: CASSPRAGGDTDTQYF.

The chain uses TRBV20-1 and TRBJ2-3; D assignment may be TRBD1 or TRBD2 (5 bases each). This CDR3 has 13 amino acids. Per the germline V gene, CDR1 is DFQATT and CDR2 is SNEGSKA (reference sequence). V gave up 5 bases and J gave up 2 bases, with 11 bases separating them. CDR3 residues: CSAEVGATDTQYF. CDR3 bases: TGCAGTGCTGAGGTCGGGGCCACAGATACGCAGTATTTT.

This clonotype was detected ten times or more. This chain links TRBV2 with TRBJ2-5, with D perhaps TRBD1 or TRBD2 (6 bases each). V lost 8 bases, J lost 6 bases, and 13 bases lay in between. The CDR3 is 12 amino acids. Germline V gene sequence: CDR1 SNHLY, CDR2 FYNNEI. DNA of the CDR3: TGTGCCAGCCGGGGGACATTTAAGACCCAGTACTTC. Translation gives CASRGTFKTQYF.